This T cell receptor (beta chain) is drawn from a study of graft-versus-host responses after intestinal transplantation (dated by TCRdb to the early 2020s). For context, the study as a whole: Multivisceral, liver-intestinal, or isolated intestinal transplants were received by the recipients. Instead of going to the commercial service, samples from a few later patients were sequenced in-house on an Illumina MiSeq and processed with MiXCR. A peak of at least 4% donor T cells among recipient peripheral blood mononuclear cells was the definition used for donor T cell macrochimerism. The cohort enrolled 24 intestinal transplant recipients, one of whom was a retransplant, and a few patients without pretransplant specimens were excluded. Alloreactive clones were identified by sequencing pre-transplant mixed lymphocyte reaction products and comparing them with unstimulated pre-transplant donor and recipient T cells. Graft-versus-host and host-versus-graft alloreactive T cell clones were tracked in the graft, circulation and bone marrow after intestinal transplantation using bulk TCR-beta CDR3 sequencing. Every recipient was given anti-thymocyte globulin induction, followed by roughly 3 years of maintenance tacrolimus and steroids. What the work shows at the level of the full study, not this receptor alone: Conclusions were limited by the relatively low number and heterogeneity of intestinal transplant patients. Early after transplant, peak levels of circulating GvH clones were found to be associated with declines in HvG clones. GvH clones were detected in recipient bone marrow, and some appeared earlier in ileal mucosa or blood, consistent with an intestinal mucosal origin. Patients with donor T cell macrochimerism had high GvH to HvG T cell clonal ratios in their allografts.

The sample's time point label, decoded: cells obtained before transplantation from donor or recipient. CD3+CD4+ and CD3+CD8+ populations were FACS-sorted from unstimulated pre-transplant donor and recipient cells taken from spleen or lymph nodes. The germline V gene encodes CDR1 SGHTA and CDR2 FQGTGA. The cysteine opens and the phenylalanine closes a CDR3 of 15 amino acids. Only CDR3 DNA is held: 45 bases, read in frame from base 1. The V end gives up 2 bases and the J end 6 bases, leaving 4 bases in the junction not matched to a gene. Libraries came from the immunoSEQ multiplex PCR assay. In most patients, genomic DNA was isolated using the Qiagen DNeasy Blood and Tissue Kit and sent frozen to Adaptive Biotechnologies for TCR sequencing. Adaptive Biotechnologies carried out high-throughput TCR-beta CDR3 sequencing of genomic DNA for most patients. The study's own analysis went as follows. Adaptive's ImmunoSEQ software supplied the TCR sequencing data for about 18 patients, while MiXCR and VDJtools were used to process a few other patients. CD4 versus CD8 sorting errors were corrected by removing sequences found in both subsets at a frequency ratio below 5:1. CDR3 nucleotide sequences shared between donor and recipient were removed because their origin could not be assigned. To count as alloreactive, a clone needed at least 2-fold expansion over unstimulated cells and a minimum CFSE-low frequency of 0.002% (template counts) or 0.001% (read counts). Clones were considered mappable if detected in sequenced pre-transplant spleen, lymph node, or MLR CFSE-low populations of the donor or recipient. Cumulative frequency of alloreactive clones was calculated as a percentage of all sequences weighted by copy number. TCRdb carries this immuneACCESS record with in-frame sequences only. Its versions omit some clonotypes, under half of them owing to an unresolved V gene in the studies checked, with the rest unexplained. The V and J calls and the clone size are those of that table, but D and trimming were determined from the DNA. Here the sample has about 120,000 clones; 95% occur a single time. Clones ranked in the top ten supply over 2.5% of the sample.

On this clone: The antigen this receptor binds is unknown. Base qualities are not recorded, but no much larger clone differs from it by a single base.

The clonotype comes from a human donor who received an intestinal transplant. The sequence links TRBV7-3 to TRBJ2-1; TRBD2 aligns with 10 central bases. The source was unstimulated CD8+ T cells sorted from spleen or lymph node cells, collected before intestinal transplant. The DNA sequence reads TGTGCCAGCAGCTTAGCTAGCGGGAGTGTCAATGAGCAGTTCTTC. Translation gives CASSLASGSVNEQFF. Where the CDR3 stops, the reference TRBV7-3 and TRBJ2-1 genes take over; the full variable domain is GAGVSQTPSNKVTEKGKYVELRCDPISGHTALYWYRQSLGQGPEFLIYFQGTGAADDSGLPNDRFFAVRPEGSVSTLKIQRTERGDSAVYLCASSLASGSVNEQFFGPGTRLTVL.